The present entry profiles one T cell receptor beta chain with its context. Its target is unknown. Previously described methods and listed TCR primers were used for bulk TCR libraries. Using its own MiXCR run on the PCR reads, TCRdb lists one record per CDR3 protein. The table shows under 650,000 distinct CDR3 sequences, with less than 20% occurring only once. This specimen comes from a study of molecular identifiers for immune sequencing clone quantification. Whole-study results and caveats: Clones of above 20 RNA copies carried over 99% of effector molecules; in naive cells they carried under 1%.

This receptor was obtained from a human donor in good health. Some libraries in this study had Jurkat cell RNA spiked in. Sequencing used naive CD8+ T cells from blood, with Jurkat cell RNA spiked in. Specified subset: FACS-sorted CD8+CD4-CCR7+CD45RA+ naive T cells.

The DNA for the CDR3 is TGTGCCAGCAGCCCGTTTTCGGGTCCGTCCTACGAGCAGTACTTC. Translation gives CASSPFSGPSYEQYF. The rearrangement joins TRBV7-9 to TRBJ2-7, with D unclear. The CDR3 runs to 15 residues. Per the germline V gene, CDR1 is SEHNR and CDR2 is FQNEAQ (reference sequence). The V end was cut by 5 bases, the J end by 1 base, with 15 bases between.